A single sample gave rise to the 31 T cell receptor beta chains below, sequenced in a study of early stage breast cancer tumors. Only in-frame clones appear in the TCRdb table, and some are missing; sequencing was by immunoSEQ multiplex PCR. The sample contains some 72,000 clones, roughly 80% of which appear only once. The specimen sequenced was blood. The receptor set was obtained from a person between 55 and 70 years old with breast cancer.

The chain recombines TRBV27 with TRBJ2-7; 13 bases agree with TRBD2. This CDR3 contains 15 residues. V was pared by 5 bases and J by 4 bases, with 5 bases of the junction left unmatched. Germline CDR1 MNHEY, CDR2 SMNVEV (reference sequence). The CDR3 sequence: CASSRGTSGIYEQYF. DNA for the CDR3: TGTGCCAGCAGTCGAGGGACTAGCGGGATATACGAGCAGTACTTC.

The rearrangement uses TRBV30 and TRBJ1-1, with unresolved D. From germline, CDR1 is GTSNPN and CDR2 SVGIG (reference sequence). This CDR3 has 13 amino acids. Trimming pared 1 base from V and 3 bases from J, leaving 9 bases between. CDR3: CAWSAGGDTEAFF. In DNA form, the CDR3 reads TGTGCCTGGAGTGCGGGCGGGGACACTGAAGCTTTCTTT.

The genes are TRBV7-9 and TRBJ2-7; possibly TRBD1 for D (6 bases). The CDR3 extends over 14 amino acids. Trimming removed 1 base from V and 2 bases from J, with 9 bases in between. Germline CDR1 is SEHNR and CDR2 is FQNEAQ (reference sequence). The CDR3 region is CASSLGAGAYEQYF. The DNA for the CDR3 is TGTGCCAGCAGCTTAGGGGCAGGGGCCTACGAGCAGTACTTC.

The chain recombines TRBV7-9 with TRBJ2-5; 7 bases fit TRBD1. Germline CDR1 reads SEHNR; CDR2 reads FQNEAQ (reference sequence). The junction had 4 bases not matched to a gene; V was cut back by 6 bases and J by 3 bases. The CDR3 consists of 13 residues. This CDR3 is CASRWTGEETQYF. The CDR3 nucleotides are TGTGCCAGCAGGTGGACAGGCGAAGAGACCCAGTACTTC.

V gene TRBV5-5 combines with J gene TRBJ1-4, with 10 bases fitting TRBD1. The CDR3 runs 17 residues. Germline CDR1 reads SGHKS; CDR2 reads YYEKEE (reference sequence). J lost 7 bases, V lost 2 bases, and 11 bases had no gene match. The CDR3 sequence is CASSLRIWDRGSEKLFF. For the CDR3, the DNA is TGTGCCAGCAGCTTAAGAATTTGGGACAGGGGAAGTGAAAAACTGTTTTTT.

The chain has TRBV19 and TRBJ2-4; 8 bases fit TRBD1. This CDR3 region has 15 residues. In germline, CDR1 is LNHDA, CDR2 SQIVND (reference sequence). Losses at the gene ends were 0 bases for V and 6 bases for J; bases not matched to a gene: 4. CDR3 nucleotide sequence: TGTGCCAGTAGTATAGATAGTGGACAGGGAAACATTCAGTACTTC. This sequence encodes CASSIDSGQGNIQYF.

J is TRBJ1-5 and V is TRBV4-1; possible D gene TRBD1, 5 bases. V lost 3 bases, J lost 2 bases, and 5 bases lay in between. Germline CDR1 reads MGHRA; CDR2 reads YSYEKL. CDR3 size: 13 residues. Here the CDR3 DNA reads TGCGCCAGCAGCCAGACAGGCAATCAGCCCCAGCATTTT. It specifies CASSQTGNQPQHF.

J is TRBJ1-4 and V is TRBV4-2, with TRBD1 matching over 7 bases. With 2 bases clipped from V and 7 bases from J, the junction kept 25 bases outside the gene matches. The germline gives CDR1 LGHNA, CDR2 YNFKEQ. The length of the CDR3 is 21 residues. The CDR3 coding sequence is TGTGCCAGCAGCCAACGTGAGACAGGGAAGTATGGTCATATCGTGGGTGAAAAACTGTTTTTT. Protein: CASSQRETGKYGHIVGEKLFF.

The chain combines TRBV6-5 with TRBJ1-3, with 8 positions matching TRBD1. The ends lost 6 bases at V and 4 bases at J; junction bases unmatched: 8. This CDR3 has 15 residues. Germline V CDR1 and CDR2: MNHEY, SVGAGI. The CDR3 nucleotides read TGTGCCAGCAGACCAACTGGACAGGGAGGAAACACCATATATTTT. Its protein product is CASRPTGQGGNTIYF.

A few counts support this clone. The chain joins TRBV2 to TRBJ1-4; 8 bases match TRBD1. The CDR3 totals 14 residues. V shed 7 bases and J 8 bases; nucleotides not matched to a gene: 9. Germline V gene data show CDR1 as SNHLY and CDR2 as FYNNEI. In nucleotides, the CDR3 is TGTGCCAGCACTTTAGACAGGGGAGACGAAAAACTGTTTTTT. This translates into CASTLDRGDEKLFF.

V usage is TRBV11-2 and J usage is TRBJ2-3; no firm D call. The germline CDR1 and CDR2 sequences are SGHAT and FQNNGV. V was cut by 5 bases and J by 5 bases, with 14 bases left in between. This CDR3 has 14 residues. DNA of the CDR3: TGTGCCAGCAGCCCGAGAGGTTCGGGAGATACGCAGTATTTT. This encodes CASSPRGSGDTQYF.

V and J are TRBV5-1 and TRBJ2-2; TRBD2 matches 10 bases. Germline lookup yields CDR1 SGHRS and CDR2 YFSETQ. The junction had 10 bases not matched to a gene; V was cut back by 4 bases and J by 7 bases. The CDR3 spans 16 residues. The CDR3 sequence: CASSPPSGRDLGELFF. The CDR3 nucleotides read TGCGCCAGCAGCCCCCCCAGCGGGAGGGATCTCGGGGAGCTGTTTTTT.

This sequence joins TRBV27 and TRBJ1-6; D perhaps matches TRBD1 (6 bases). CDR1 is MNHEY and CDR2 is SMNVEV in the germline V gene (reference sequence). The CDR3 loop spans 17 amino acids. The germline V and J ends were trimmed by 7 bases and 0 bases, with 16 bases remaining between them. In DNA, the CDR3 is TGTGCCAGCACCCGGCTCGGACAGAGCTCCTATAATTCACCCCTCCACTTT. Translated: CASTRLGQSSYNSPLHF.

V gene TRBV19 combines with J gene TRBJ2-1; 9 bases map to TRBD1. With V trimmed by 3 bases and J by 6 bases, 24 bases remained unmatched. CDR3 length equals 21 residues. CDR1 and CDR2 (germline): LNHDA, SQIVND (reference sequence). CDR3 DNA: TGTGCCAGTAGTATTCCTCCGGGACAGGGAGCTTCTCAGGCACGTTTCAATGAGCAGTTCTTC. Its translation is CASSIPPGQGASQARFNEQFF.

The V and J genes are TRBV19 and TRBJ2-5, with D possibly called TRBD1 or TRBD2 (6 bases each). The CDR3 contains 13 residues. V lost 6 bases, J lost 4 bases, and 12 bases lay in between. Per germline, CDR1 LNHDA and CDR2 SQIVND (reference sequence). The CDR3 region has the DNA TGTGCCAGTAGCGGGGGCCCCCGAGAGACCCAGTACTTC. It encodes CASSGGPRETQYF.

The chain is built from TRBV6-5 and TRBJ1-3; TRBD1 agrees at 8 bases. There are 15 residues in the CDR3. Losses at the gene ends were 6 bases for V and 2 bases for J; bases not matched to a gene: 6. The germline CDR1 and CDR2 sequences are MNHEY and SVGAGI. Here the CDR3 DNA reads TGTGCCAGCAGCAGAGGGACAGGCCCTGGAAACACCATATATTTT. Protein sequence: CASSRGTGPGNTIYF.

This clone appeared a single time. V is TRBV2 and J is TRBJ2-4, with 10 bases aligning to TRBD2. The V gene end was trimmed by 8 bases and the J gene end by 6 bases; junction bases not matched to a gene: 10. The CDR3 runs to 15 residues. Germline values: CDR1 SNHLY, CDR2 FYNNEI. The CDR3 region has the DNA TGTGCCAGCTCCGCTAGCGGGAGTGTCCGAAACATTCAGTACTTC. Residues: CASSASGSVRNIQYF. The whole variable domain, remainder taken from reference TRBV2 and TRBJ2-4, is EPEVTQTPSHQVTQMGQEVILRCVPISNHLYFYWYRQILGQKVEFLVSFYNNEISEKSEIFDDQFSVERPDGSNFTLKIRSTKLEDSAMYFCASSASGSVRNIQYFGAGTRLSVL.

The CDR3 nucleotides read TGTGCCAGCAGTGAAGGGCGGGGTCCTGGCTACACCTTC. It yields the protein CASSEGRGPGYTF. V is TRBV6-1 and J is TRBJ1-2; D is ambiguous. The CDR3 spans 13 residues. The V gene's germline CDR1 is MNHNS and CDR2 SASEGT. Trimming shortened V by 1 base and J by 7 bases, and 10 bases separated the two germline ends.

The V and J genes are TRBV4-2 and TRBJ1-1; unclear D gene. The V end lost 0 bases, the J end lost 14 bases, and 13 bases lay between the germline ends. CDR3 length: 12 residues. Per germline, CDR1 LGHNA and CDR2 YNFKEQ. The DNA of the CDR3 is TGTGCCAGCAGCCAAGATCTTGAGACACTCTTCTTT. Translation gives CASSQDLETLFF.

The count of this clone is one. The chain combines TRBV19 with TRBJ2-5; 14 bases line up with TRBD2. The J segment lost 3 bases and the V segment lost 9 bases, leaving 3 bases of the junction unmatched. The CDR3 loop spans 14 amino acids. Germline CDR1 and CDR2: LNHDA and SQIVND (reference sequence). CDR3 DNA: TGTGCCAGCCAGACTAGCGGGGGGGAAGAGACCCAGTACTTC. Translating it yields CASQTSGGEETQYF.

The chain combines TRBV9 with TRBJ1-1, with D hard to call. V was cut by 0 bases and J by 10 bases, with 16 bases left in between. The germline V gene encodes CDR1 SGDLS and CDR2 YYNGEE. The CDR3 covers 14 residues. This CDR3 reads CASSVGSGIRGAFF. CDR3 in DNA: TGTGCCAGCAGCGTAGGGTCGGGGATACGGGGAGCTTTCTTT.

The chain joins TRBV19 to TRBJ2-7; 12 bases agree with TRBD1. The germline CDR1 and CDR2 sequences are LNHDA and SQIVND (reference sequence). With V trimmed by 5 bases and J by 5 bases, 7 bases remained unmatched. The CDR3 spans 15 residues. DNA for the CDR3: TGTGCCAGTAGTGCTGCCGGGACAGGGGGCGACGAGCAGTACTTC. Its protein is CASSAAGTGGDEQYF. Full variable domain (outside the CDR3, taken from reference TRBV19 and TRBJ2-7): DGGITQSPKYLFRKEGQNVTLSCEQNLNHDAMYWYRQDPGQGLRLIYYSQIVNDFQKGDIAEGYSVSREKKESFPLTVTSAQKNPTAFYLCASSAAGTGGDEQYFGPGTRLTVT.

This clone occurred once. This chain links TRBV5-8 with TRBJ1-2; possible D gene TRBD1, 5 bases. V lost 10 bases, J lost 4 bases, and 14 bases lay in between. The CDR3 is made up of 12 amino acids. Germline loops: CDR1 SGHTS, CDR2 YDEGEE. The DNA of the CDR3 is TGTGCCGGGGACGGGGTGCTCTATGGCTACACCTTC. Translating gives CAGDGVLYGYTF. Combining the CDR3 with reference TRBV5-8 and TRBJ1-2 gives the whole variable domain EAGVTQSPTHLIKTRGQQATLRCSPISGHTSVYWYQQALGLGLQFLLWYDEGEERNRGNFPPRFSGRQFPNYSSELNVNALELEDSALYLCAGDGVLYGYTFGSGTRLTVV.

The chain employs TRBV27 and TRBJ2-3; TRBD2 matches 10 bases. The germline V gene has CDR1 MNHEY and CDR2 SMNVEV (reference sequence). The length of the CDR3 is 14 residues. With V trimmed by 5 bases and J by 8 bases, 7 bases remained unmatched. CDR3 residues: CASSTRTSGPTQYF. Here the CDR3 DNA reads TGTGCCAGCAGTACGAGGACTAGCGGCCCTACGCAGTATTTT.

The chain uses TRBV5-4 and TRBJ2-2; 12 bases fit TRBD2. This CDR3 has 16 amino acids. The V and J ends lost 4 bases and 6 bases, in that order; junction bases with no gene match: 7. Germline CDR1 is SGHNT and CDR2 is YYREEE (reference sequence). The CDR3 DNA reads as TGTGCCAGCAGCCTCCCGACTAGCGGGAGTTCCGGGGAGCTGTTTTTT. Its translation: CASSLPTSGSSGELFF.

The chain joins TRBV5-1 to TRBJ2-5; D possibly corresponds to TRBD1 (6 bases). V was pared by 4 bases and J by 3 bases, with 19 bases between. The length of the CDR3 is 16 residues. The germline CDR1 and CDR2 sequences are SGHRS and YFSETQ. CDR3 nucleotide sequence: TGCGCCAGCAGCGGAATAGCCCAAGACAGGAAAGAGACCCAGTACTTC. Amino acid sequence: CASSGIAQDRKETQYF.

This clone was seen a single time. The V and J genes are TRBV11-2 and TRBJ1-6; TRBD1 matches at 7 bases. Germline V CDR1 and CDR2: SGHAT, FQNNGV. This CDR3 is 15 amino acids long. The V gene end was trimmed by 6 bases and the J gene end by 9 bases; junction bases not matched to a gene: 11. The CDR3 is CASSSKGARISPLHF. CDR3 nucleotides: TGTGCCAGCAGTTCGAAGGGGGCGCGGATTTCACCCCTCCACTTT.

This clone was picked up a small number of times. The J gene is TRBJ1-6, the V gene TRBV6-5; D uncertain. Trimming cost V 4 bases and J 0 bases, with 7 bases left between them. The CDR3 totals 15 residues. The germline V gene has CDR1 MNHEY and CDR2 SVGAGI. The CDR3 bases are TGTGCCAGCAGTTTAGGGAGCTCCTATAATTCACCCCTCCACTTT. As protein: CASSLGSSYNSPLHF.

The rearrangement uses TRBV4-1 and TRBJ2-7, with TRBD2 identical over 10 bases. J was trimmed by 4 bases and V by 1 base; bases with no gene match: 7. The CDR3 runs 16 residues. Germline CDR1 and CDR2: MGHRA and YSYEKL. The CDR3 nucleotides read TGCGCCAGCAGCCAAGCCACTAGCGGGGCCGCTTACGAGCAGTACTTC. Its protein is CASSQATSGAAYEQYF.

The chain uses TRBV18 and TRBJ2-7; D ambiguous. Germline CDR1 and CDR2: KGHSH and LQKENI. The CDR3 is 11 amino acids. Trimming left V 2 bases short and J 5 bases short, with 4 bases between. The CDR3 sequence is CASSPSHEQYF. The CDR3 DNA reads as TGTGCCAGCTCACCATCCCACGAGCAGTACTTC. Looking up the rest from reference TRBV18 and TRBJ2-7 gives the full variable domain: NAGVMQNPRHLVRRRGQEARLRCSPMKGHSHVYWYRQLPEEGLKFMVYLQKENIIDESGMPKERFSAEFPKEGPSILRIQQVVRGDSAAYFCASSPSHEQYFGPGTRLTVT.

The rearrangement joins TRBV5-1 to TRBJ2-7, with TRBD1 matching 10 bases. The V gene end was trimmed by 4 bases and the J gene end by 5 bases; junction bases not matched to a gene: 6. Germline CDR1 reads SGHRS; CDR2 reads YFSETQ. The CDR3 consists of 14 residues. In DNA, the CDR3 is TGCGCCAGCAGCCTGGGGACAGGGGTGAACGAGCAGTACTTC. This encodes CASSLGTGVNEQYF.